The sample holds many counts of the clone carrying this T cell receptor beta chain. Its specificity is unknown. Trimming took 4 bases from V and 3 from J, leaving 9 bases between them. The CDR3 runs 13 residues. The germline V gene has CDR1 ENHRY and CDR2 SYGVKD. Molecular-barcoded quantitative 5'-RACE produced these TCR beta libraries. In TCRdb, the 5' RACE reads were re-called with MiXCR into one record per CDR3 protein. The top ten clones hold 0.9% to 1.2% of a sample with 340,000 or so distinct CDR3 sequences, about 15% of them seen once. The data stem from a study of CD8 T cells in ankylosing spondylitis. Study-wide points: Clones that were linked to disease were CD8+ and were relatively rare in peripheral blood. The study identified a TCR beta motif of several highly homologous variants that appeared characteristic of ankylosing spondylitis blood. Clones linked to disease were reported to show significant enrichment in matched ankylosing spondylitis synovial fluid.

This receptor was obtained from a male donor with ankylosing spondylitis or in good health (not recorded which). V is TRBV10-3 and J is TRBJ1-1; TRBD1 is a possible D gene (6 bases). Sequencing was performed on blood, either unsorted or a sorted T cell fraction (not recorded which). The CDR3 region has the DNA TGTGCCATCAGTGCACAGGGCGACACTGAAGCTTTCTTT. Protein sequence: CAISAQGDTEAFF.